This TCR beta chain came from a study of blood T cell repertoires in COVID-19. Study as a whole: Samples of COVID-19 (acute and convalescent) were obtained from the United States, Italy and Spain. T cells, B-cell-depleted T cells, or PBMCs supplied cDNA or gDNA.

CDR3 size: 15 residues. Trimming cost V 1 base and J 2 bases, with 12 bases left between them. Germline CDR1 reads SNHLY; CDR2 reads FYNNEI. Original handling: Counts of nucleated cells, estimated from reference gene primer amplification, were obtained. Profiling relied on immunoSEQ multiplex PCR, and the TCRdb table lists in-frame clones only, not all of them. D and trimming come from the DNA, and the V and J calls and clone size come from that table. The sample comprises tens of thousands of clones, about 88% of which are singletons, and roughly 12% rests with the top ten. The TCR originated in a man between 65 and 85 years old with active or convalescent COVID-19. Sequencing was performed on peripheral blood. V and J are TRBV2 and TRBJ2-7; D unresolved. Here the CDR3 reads CASSEGPPRTYEQYF. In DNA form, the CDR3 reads TGTGCCAGCAGTGAAGGGCCACCACGCACCTACGAGCAGTACTTC.